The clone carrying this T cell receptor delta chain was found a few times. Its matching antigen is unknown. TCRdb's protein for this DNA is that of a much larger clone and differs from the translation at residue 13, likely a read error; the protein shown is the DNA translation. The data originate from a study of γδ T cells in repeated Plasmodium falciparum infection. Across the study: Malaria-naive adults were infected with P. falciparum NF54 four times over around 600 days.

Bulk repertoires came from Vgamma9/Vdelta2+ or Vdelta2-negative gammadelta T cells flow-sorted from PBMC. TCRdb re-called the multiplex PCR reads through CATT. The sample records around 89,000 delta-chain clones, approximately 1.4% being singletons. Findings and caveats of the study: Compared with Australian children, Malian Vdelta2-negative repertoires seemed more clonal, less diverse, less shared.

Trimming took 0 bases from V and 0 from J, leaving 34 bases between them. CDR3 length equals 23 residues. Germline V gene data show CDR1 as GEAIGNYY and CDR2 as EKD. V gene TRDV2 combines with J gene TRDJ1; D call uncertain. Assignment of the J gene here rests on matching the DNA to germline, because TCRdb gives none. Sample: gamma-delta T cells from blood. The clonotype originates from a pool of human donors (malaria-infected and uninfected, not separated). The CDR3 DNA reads TGTGCCTGTGACACCGGTAAGCCGGTTGGACCTCCGTCAGCACCACACAACACCGATAAACTCATCTTT. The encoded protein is CACDTGKPVGPPSAPHNTDKLIF.